Below, 20 T cell receptor beta chains from the same sample are listed, as sequenced in a study of identifying expanded T cells in peripheral blood. Produced via immunoSEQ multiplex PCR; TCRdb's table is partial and in-frame only. The sample comprises about 82,000 clones, 70% to 90% of which are singletons, and around 7% rests with the top ten. The sequencing input was blood. Source of these receptors: a person aged 18 to 75 in good health.

This clone was detected a few times. The rearrangement joins TRBV18 to TRBJ1-5; no clear D. The CDR3 length is 16 residues. Trimming removed 2 bases at V and 1 base at J, with 12 bases between. CDR1 is KGHSH, CDR2 LQKENI, per germline. Here the CDR3 DNA reads TGTGCCAGCTCACCAGGATCCGATCTAAGCAATCAGCCCCAGCATTTT. Its protein product is CASSPGSDLSNQPQHF.

The CDR3 reads CASSLQESDTQYF. In DNA form, the CDR3 reads TGCGCCAGCAGCTTACAGGAGTCAGATACGCAGTATTTT. The chain links TRBV5-1 to TRBJ2-3; the D gene is possibly TRBD1 (5 bases). CDR1 is SGHRS, CDR2 YFSETQ, per germline. The CDR3 runs 13 residues. V lost 2 bases to trimming and J lost 4 bases, with 8 bases between them.

The genes are TRBV23-1 and TRBJ1-2; 8 bases line up with TRBD1. TRBV23-1 is classed as an ORF, of uncertain function. The junction had 4 bases not matched to a gene; V was cut back by 6 bases and J by 4 bases. The CDR3 loop spans 13 amino acids. CDR3 region: CASSPDRAYGYTF. CDR3 DNA: TGCGCCAGCAGCCCGGACAGGGCCTATGGCTACACCTTC.

The chain recombines TRBV11-3 with TRBJ2-1, with 7 bases fitting TRBD2. Looked up from germline, CDR1 is SGHNT and CDR2 is YENEEA. V gave up 5 bases and J gave up 6 bases; unmatched junction bases: 13. CDR3 length: 16 residues. CDR3 sequence reads: CASSLTHPGGRNEQFF. The CDR3 region has the DNA TGTGCCAGCAGCCTTACACATCCGGGGGGTCGCAATGAGCAGTTCTTC.

This chain connects TRBV18 to TRBJ1-1, with D unresolved. V lost 7 bases, J lost 5 bases, and 17 bases lay in between. Germline loops: CDR1 KGHSH, CDR2 LQKENI. This CDR3 spans 14 amino acids. The DNA of the CDR3 is TGTGCCAGCTGCCGCGAACCTGAGAGTACTGAAGCTTTCTTT. This translates into CASCREPESTEAFF.

J is TRBJ2-7 and V is TRBV25-1; perhaps TRBD1 as D (6 bases). V lost 1 base and J lost 5, with 18 bases in between. The CDR3 has 16 residues. Germline loops: CDR1 MGHDK, CDR2 SYGVNS. The CDR3 region is CASSELGVKGTNEQYF. CDR3 in DNA: TGTGCCAGCAGTGAATTGGGGGTGAAGGGGACAAACGAGCAGTACTTC.

V usage is TRBV11-3 and J usage is TRBJ2-2; 9 bases align to TRBD2. The CDR3 is 15 residues long. V was pared by 1 base and J by 6 bases, with 3 bases of the junction left unmatched. CDR1 and CDR2 (germline): SGHNT, YENEEA. CDR3 amino acids: CASSLVSGRAGELFF. The CDR3 coding sequence is TGTGCCAGCAGCTTAGTTAGCGGGAGAGCCGGGGAGCTGTTTTTT.

This clone was seen only once. The V call is TRBV7-7, the J call TRBJ2-3; a weak D match, TRBD2 (6 bases). Germline lookup yields CDR1 SSHAT and CDR2 FNYEAQ (reference sequence). CDR3 length equals 15 residues. V was shortened by 3 bases and J by 1 base, with 11 bases between the two germline ends. In DNA form, the CDR3 reads TGTGCCAGCAGCTTGGGGGGTGCCGGCACAGATACGCAGTATTTT. Amino acids: CASSLGGAGTDTQYF. The full variable domain, with the rest looked up from reference TRBV7-7 and TRBJ2-3, is GAGVSQSPRYKVTKRGQDVTLRCDPISSHATLYWYQQALGQGPEFLTYFNYEAQPDKSGLPSDRFSAERPEGSISTLTIQRTEQRDSAMYRCASSLGGAGTDTQYFGPGTRLTVL.

The CDR3 is CASSTGSEVTEAFF. The CDR3 DNA is TGTGCCAGCAGTACAGGGTCAGAAGTCACTGAAGCTTTCTTT. This chain links TRBV6-5 with TRBJ1-1, with TRBD1 as a possible D gene (6 bases). The germline V and J ends were trimmed by 5 bases and 4 bases, with 14 bases remaining between them. This CDR3 region has 14 residues. The germline gives CDR1 MNHEY, CDR2 SVGAGI.

The chain links TRBV9 to TRBJ1-5; D unresolved. CDR3 length: 13 residues. V was trimmed by 3 bases and J by 3 bases, leaving 7 bases between them. Per the germline V gene, CDR1 is SGDLS and CDR2 is YYNGEE. In DNA form, the CDR3 reads TGTGCCAGCAGCGGGGGTTCCAATCAGCCCCAGCATTTT. It encodes CASSGGSNQPQHF.

This chain uses TRBV13 with TRBJ1-3; D is unresolved. There are 12 residues in the CDR3. CDR1 is PRHDT and CDR2 is FYEKMQ in the germline V gene (reference sequence). V was shortened by 5 bases and J by 5 bases, with 7 bases between the two germline ends. The CDR3 coding sequence is TGTGCCAGCAGCGCGACCAGAAACACCATATATTTT. Protein product: CASSATRNTIYF.

The J gene is TRBJ1-2, the V gene TRBV27; 7 nucleotides align to TRBD1. With 4 bases clipped from V and 6 bases from J, the junction kept 11 bases outside the gene matches. Germline CDR1 MNHEY, CDR2 SMNVEV (reference sequence). CDR3 size: 15 residues. CDR3 sequence reads: CASSSSHDRENGYTF. The CDR3 DNA reads as TGTGCCAGCAGTTCATCACACGACAGGGAAAATGGCTACACCTTC.

The V call is TRBV16, the J call TRBJ2-7; TRBD1 agrees at 10 bases. The germline V gene encodes CDR1 KGHSY and CDR2 FQNENV. Trimming removed 2 bases from V and 5 bases from J; junction bases left unmatched: 6. The CDR3 is 15 residues long. CDR3 amino acids: CASSQRSGTGDEQYF. CDR3 coding DNA: TGTGCCAGCAGCCAACGATCCGGGACAGGGGACGAGCAGTACTTC.

This chain links TRBV7-8 with TRBJ2-5; maybe TRBD2 (6 bases). V was cut by 4 bases and J by 4 bases, with 28 bases left in between. This CDR3 has 19 amino acids. Per germline, CDR1 SGHVS and CDR2 FQNEAQ. CDR3 sequence: CASSSSGHPQRGFIETQYF. CDR3 in DNA: TGTGCCAGCAGCTCGAGCGGGCATCCCCAGCGTGGGTTCATAGAGACCCAGTACTTC.

The gene calls are TRBV11-3 and TRBJ2-6, with unresolved D. The germline V gene encodes CDR1 SGHNT and CDR2 YENEEA. This CDR3 has 16 residues. V lost 2 bases, J lost 0 bases, and 8 bases lay in between. This chain's CDR3 is CASSLSYDSGANVLTF. The DNA of the CDR3 is TGTGCCAGCAGCTTATCGTACGACTCTGGGGCCAACGTCCTGACTTTC.

This clone appeared a few times. V and J are TRBV5-6 and TRBJ1-6, with 7 bases matching TRBD1. CDR1 and CDR2 (germline): SGHDT, YYEEEE. The CDR3 is made up of 15 amino acids. V lost 4 bases to trimming and J lost 6 bases; unmatched junction nucleotides: 7. CDR3 DNA: TGTGCCAGCAGCCCCCAGGACAGGTCTAATTCACCCCTCCACTTT. Protein sequence: CASSPQDRSNSPLHF.

The CDR3 DNA follows: TGCGCCAGCAGCTTGGCAGGGGACACAGATACGCAGTATTTT. Protein: CASSLAGDTDTQYF. This chain uses TRBV5-1 with TRBJ2-3, with D perhaps TRBD1 (6 bases). Trimming removed 0 bases at V and 2 bases at J, with 7 bases between. In germline, CDR1 is SGHRS, CDR2 YFSETQ. This CDR3 is 14 amino acids long.

The rearrangement uses TRBV6-1 and TRBJ1-5; the D gene is possibly TRBD1 (6 bases). CDR3 size: 15 residues. Trimming cost V 1 base and J 6 bases, with 13 bases left between them. In germline, CDR1 is MNHNS, CDR2 SASEGT. CDR3 DNA: TGTGCCAGCAGTGAAGGGGCTGGGGGGCCTCAGCCCCAGCATTTT. Its protein is CASSEGAGGPQPQHF.

The chain has TRBV6-5 and TRBJ2-1; D is possibly TRBD1 (5 bases). The CDR3 contains 13 residues. Trimming removed 7 bases from V and 5 bases from J, with 12 bases in between. CDR1 MNHEY and CDR2 SVGAGI come from the germline V gene. DNA of the CDR3: TGTGCCAGCACCGATGGGGCGGACAATGAGCAGTTCTTC. This gives the protein CASTDGADNEQFF.

V usage is TRBV11-1 and J usage is TRBJ1-5; D perhaps matches TRBD1 (5 bases). Trimming removed 5 bases at V and 3 bases at J, with 8 bases between. The CDR3 contains 13 residues. Germline CDR1 is SGHAT and CDR2 is FQDESV (reference sequence). The CDR3 DNA sequence: TGTGCCAGCAGCCCAGGGATCAATCAGCCCCAGCATTTT. It yields the protein CASSPGINQPQHF.